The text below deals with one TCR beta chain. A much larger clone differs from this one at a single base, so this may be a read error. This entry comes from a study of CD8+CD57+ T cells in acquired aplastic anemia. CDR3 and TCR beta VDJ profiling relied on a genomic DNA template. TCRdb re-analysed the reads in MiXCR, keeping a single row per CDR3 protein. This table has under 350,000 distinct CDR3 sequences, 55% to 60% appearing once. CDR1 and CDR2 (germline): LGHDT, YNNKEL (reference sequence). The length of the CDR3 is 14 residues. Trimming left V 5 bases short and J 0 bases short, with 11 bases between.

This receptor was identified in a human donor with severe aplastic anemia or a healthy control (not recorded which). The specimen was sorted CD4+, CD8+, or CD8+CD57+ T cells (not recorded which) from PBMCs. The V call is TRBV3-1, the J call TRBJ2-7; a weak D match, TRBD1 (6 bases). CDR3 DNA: TGTGCCAGCAGCTGGACAGAGAGCTCCTACGAGCAGTACTTC. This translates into CASSWTESSYEQYF.